This T cell receptor (beta chain) was identified during a study of blood T cells in healthy people across ages (dated by TCRdb to the mid-2010s). Some background on the complete study: Template switching captured roughly one uniquely barcoded TCR beta cDNA molecule per two T cells in model experiments. To track age-related changes in TCR beta repertoire diversity, the study relied on deep sequencing normalized with unique cDNA molecular identifiers. Using the same blood draw, the study looked at two additional independent replicas of 1 million unique cDNA reads for two donors, one aged 18 to 29 and the other aged 80 or older. To avoid experimental bias, donors of different ages were distributed randomly across sequencing lanes. The donors were split into four age groups: young (average around 15 years), middle-aged (roughly 39), aged (about 62) and long-lived (under 85).

Broader findings and caveats from the paper: Because the CMV infection status of the donors was unknown, age-related changes in expanded clonotypes may potentially have been confounded. Compared with the aged group, the long-lived group had more naive CD4+ T cells, fewer expanded clones and increased TCR diversity, a pattern suggesting age selection. Estimates of total diversity from one million sequenced T cells were regarded as lower bounds and underestimates. Bulk unsorted PBMC profiling prevented conclusive comparison of naive and antigen-experienced compartments. There was a strong correlation between observed TCR beta diversity and the percentage of naive T cells measured by flow cytometry. Observed TCR beta diversity per million T cells fell roughly linearly with age, and a significant reduction was already apparent by age roughly 40.

The germline V gene encodes CDR1 DFQATT and CDR2 SNEGSKA (reference sequence). V drops 3 bases and J drops 0 bases, leaving 2 bases in between. From the cysteine up to the phenylalanine, the CDR3 has a length of 11 residues. CDR3 DNA is the only sequence kept; it has 33 bases, read in frame from the first base. The receptor library was made with 5' RACE. Instrument on record: Illumina HiSeq 2500. The second PCR ran for roughly 7 to 12 cycles and used a J-beta primer mix along with a sample-barcoded 5' primer. Each TCR beta cDNA molecule received a unique molecular identifier from a template-switch 5' adaptor carrying 12 random nucleotides. Each sample yielded at least 3 million CDR3-containing paired-end reads. First-strand cDNA synthesis was performed from all RNA using the Mint cDNA synthesis kit, with priming by a TRBC-specific oligonucleotide. Following uracil-DNA glycosylase treatment, all cDNA underwent a first 18-cycle PCR with the universal primers M1SS and BC2_uni_R. Per the original workflow: Each sample was normalized by randomly selecting 1 million high-quality reads, each carrying a distinct molecular identifier. Instead of being binned into consensus sequences, reads that shared molecular identifiers were thrown out. CDR3 identification, clonotype clustering and error correction used MiTCR with a Q25 quality threshold and the strictest error-elimination algorithm. A nonparametric unseen species model with Euler transformation was used to estimate a lower bound on total TCR beta diversity. TCRdb redid the processing of the public reads, applying fastp at Q25 and MiXCR, and retained in-frame beta chains. Each entry merges the rows of one CDR3 protein and shows their most common DNA and genes. TCRdb's processing, not the authors' own work, is the source of the V and J calls. Here the sample has about a million distinct CDR3 sequences; roughly two fifths occur a single time. The ten largest clonotypes hold 10% to 15% of the sample.

Many counts were recorded for this clonotype. It lacks a known antigen. It has no much larger one-base neighbor in the sample; base qualities were not kept. The donors were a few dozen Caucasian individuals from Russia, aged roughly 6 to 90 years, who were systemically healthy. Ten milliliters of peripheral blood were drawn from each donor into EDTA-treated Vacutainer tubes. Ficoll-Paque density-gradient centrifugation was used to isolate PBMCs, with at least 6.5 million obtained per sample. Total RNA, at least 6 micrograms per sample, was extracted from PBMCs with Trizol reagent. For every donor, an aliquot of PBMCs went through flow cytometry to measure the percentages of naive CD45RAhigh/CD27high T cells.

This TCR was recovered from a man younger than 35 in good health. The sequence joins TRBV20-1 to TRBJ1-1, with no confident D gene call. What was sequenced was blood. The CDR3 is CSARVNTEAFF. The nucleotide sequence is given as TGCAGTGCTAGGGTGAACACTGAAGCTTTCTTT.